This entry describes one T cell receptor (beta chain). CD45RO-negative, CCR7-selected cells formed the naive CD8 fraction, which excluded terminally differentiated effector memory CD45RA+ cells. The assay was immunoSEQ multiplex PCR, and TCRdb's table has in-frame clones only and misses some. This sample has some 2,000,000 clones, with just under 95% found just once. CDR3 size: 14 residues. V lost 6 bases and J lost 0, with 12 bases in between. Per the germline V gene, CDR1 is SNHLY and CDR2 is FYNNEI. This specimen belongs to a study of shared clonotypes between healthy human individuals. The sequenced sample consisted of naive CD8+ T cells sorted from blood. The rearrangement joins TRBV2 to TRBJ2-7; D remains unclear. The receptor comes from a man between 18 and 29 years old in good health. CDR3 bases: TGTGCCAGCAGGCCCTTTGGTTACTCCTACGAGCAGTACTTC. Translated: CASRPFGYSYEQYF.